This TCR beta chain is from a study of cytomegalovirus exposure and HLA in healthy donors. Study-wide results and limits: The authors enumerated 150 to 200 TCR beta chains as linked to cytomegalovirus. The finding came from a later analysis; first-cohort TCR clusters tended to co-occur in the 95 to 150 validation repertoires.

Using immunoSEQ multiplex PCR, the repertoire was profiled, and TCRdb retains in-frame clones only, with some absent. The repertoire holds 200,000 or so clones, with roughly 84% as singletons. CDR1 is SNHLY and CDR2 is FYNNEI in the germline V gene. This CDR3 is 13 amino acids long. Deletions cut 6 bases from V and 3 bases from J, with 11 bases between. A remark on this clone: The antigen is undetermined.

The V and J genes are TRBV2 and TRBJ2-5; D might be TRBD2 (6 bases). Material: PBMCs. This TCR derives from a woman aged 18-29 years in good health and CMV-seropositive. The CDR3 coding sequence is TGTGCCAGCAGCCGGGACTTAGAAGAGACCCAGTACTTC. As protein: CASSRDLEETQYF.